Here is one T cell receptor (beta chain) with its context. The antigen is undetermined. Germline loops: CDR1 SNHLY, CDR2 FYNNEI. The length of the CDR3 is 15 residues. The V and J ends lost 6 bases and 5 bases, in that order; junction bases with no gene match: 7. Each CDR3 protein is one row after TCRdb ran MiXCR on the 5' RACE reads. This table holds 250,000 or so distinct CDR3 sequences, 6.5% to 9% found once. The data were obtained in a study of identical twins. Points from the study as a whole: Conclusions leaned on cross-sectional statistical analysis and did not track the same donors over time. Abundant cord blood beta clonotypes carried fewer insertions; memory repertoires showed none.

These data also featured in a second study, about yellow fever vaccine responses in identical twins.

The source is a woman aged 18-35 years in good health. Sequenced sample: CD8+ T cells sorted from blood. The genes are TRBV2 and TRBJ1-5; 10 bases align to TRBD1. The chain's CDR3 is CASSAGQGQYQPQHF. DNA for the CDR3: TGTGCCAGCAGCGCGGGACAGGGGCAATATCAGCCCCAGCATTTT.